Sequencing of this T cell receptor beta chain was carried out in a study of cytomegalovirus exposure and HLA in healthy donors. Study overall: Roughly four fifths of roughly 400 genotyped donors fell in the Caucasian-associated ancestry cluster.

Findings and limits, study-wide: Rare TCR sequences predominated, though certain public TCRs were found in many donors.

A word on this clone: Its antigen is unknown.

A multiplex PCR was run with 60 Vbeta primers and 13 Jbeta primers. Libraries were prepared by immunoSEQ multiplex PCR; TCRdb keeps only in-frame clonotypes and omits some of them. Seen here are 160,000 or so clones, 79% observed once, and the top ten hold about 2.2%. The origin of this receptor is a man aged 35-49 years in good health and CMV-seronegative. Sequencing was performed on PBMCs.

CDR3 region: CASSPPKGALSYNEQFF. CDR3 nucleotide sequence: TGTGCCAGCAGCCCCCCTAAGGGGGCCCTCTCCTACAATGAGCAGTTCTTC. This rearrangement joins TRBV9 to TRBJ2-1, with 7 bases identical to TRBD1. Losses at the gene ends were 4 bases for V and 0 bases for J; bases not matched to a gene: 10. The CDR3 covers 17 residues. Germline CDR1 SGDLS, CDR2 YYNGEE.